This is a list of T cell receptor beta chains from one sample in a study of identical twins. MiXCR, applied by TCRdb to the 5' RACE reads, yields one record per CDR3 protein. The table has 1.5 million to 2 million distinct CDR3 sequences, less than 35% seen once. Sequenced sample: cord blood. The origin of the receptors is a newborn girl in good health. Both conserved end residues are part of each CDR3.

j_call v_call cdr3_aa
TRBJ1-3 TRBV12-3/TRBV12-4 CASSPRPSGNTIYF
TRBJ2-5 TRBV7-2 CASSPAGETQYF
TRBJ2-7 TRBV27 CASKETGKPYEQYF
TRBJ2-4 TRBV7-2 CASSLAALGEQYF
TRBJ1-2 TRBV20-1 CSMTAYGYTF
TRBJ2-3 TRBV9 CASSADPGVADTQYF
NA TRBV19 CASSNPGRAKNIQYF
TRBJ1-1 TRBV5-4 CASSLNPDYEAFF
TRBJ1-2 TRBV6-1 CASSGIRDGLNYGYTF
TRBJ1-1 TRBV6-1 CASRRNPGQGAQNTEAFF
TRBJ1-4 TRBV29-1 CSVEDLREAGGELFF
TRBJ2-7 TRBV18 CASSPSSSYEQYF
TRBJ2-3 TRBV5-1 CASSVQLTDTQYF
TRBJ2-6 TRBV4-2 CASSQDRQPGANVLTF
TRBJ1-2 TRBV18 CASSPSGGQGGYTF
TRBJ2-3 TRBV14 CASSQLSGEIARPQYF
TRBJ2-7 TRBV6-5 CASSTSPQGGSYEQYF
TRBJ2-7 TRBV3-1 CASSNRGRLGRAGEQYF
TRBJ2-7 TRBV2 CASSVSSGRGGEQYF
TRBJ1-3 TRBV20-1 CSARVAENAGTIYF
TRBJ2-1 TRBV3-1 CASSQGLNNEQFF
TRBJ1-1 TRBV5-6 CASSFRDRDEAFF
TRBJ2-3 TRBV12-3/TRBV12-4 CASSFADLSTDTQYF
TRBJ2-4 TRBV11-2 CASSSLTSGGLRNIQYF
NA TRBV4-2 CASSRGLAGGEKNIQYF
TRBJ1-4 TRBV25-1 CASSAAATNEKLFF
TRBJ2-3 TRBV4-1 CASSLSLAGDTDTQYF